This TCR beta chain was obtained from a study of response to subunit inactivated influenza vaccine. In TCRdb, the RT-PCR reads were re-called with MiXCR into one record per CDR3 protein. Here the sample spans a few hundred thousand distinct CDR3 sequences, 20% to 25% being singletons. Trimming removed 5 bases from V and 2 bases from J, with 17 bases in between. The CDR3 totals 16 residues. The sample holds a few counts of this clonotype. The sample was PBMCs from blood, taken less than 22 months after vaccination. J is TRBJ2-3 and V is TRBV12-3 or TRBV12-4; D gene uncertain. The receptor's source is a man aged 50-75 years who received an inactivated influenza vaccine. The CDR3 DNA is TGTGCCAGCAGTCCTACCGATCTTATCTACACAGATACGCAGTATTTT. Amino acids: CASSPTDLIYTDTQYF.